One and the same sample provided the 24 T cell receptor beta chains below, sequenced in a study of T cell repertoires in cytomegalovirus infection (dated by TCRdb to between 2018 and 2020). Sequencing took place on an Illumina HiSeq 1500. TCRdb reanalyzed the raw reads on its own, using fastp at Q25 for trimming and MiXCR for clone calling, and kept in-frame beta chains. Entries that share a CDR3 protein sequence are merged under the most common genes and DNA. This sample has approximately 600,000 distinct CDR3 sequences in its table, and 40% of those were observed once. The ten largest clones represent around 50% of the sample. Taken with the paper, the label for treatment or condition translates to: in vitro stimulation with specific CMV peptide epitopes to enrich CMV-specific T cells. These receptors have no known antigen. This specimen consisted of cultured PBMCs, obtained from culture after CMV antigen stimulation. The source is a human donor in good health (CMV status not recorded). Some clones in this sample may be carry-over from other donors' samples.

This chain connects TRBV7-9 to TRBJ2-5, with a tentative D call TRBD2 (7 bases). Trimming removed 5 bases at V and 5 bases at J, with 24 bases between. The CDR3 totals 17 residues. CDR1 and CDR2 (germline): SEHNR, FQNEAQ (reference sequence). The CDR3 sequence is CASSRNPRTAGLETQYF. The CDR3 nucleotides are TGTGCCAGCAGCCGGAATCCTCGGACAGCGGGGCTCGAGACCCAGTACTTC.

The chain combines TRBV7-6 with TRBJ1-1; D perhaps matches TRBD1 (5 bases). The V end lost 7 bases, the J end lost 7 bases, and 22 bases lay between the germline ends. Germline V lookup: CDR1 SGHVS, CDR2 FNYEAQ. This CDR3 is built from 15 residues. This CDR3 is CASTGGVLRGNEAFF. In nucleotides, the CDR3 is TGTGCCAGCACGGGGGGAGTCCTAAGGGGTAATGAAGCTTTCTTT.

This clonotype was seen more than once but under ten times. The genes are TRBV7-8 and TRBJ2-3; 7 positions agree with TRBD2. The CDR3 consists of 14 residues. Trimming removed 5 bases from V and 1 base from J; junction bases left unmatched: 3. Germline CDR1 and CDR2: SGHVS and FQNEAQ. The CDR3 loop reads CASSRGRGTDTQYF. The CDR3 nucleotides read TGTGCCAGCAGCCGGGGGAGGGGCACAGATACGCAGTATTTT.

This clonotype was seen only a few times. The V gene is TRBV7-9, the J gene TRBJ2-3; D possibly uses TRBD1 or TRBD2 (6 bases each). The CDR3 is made up of 15 amino acids. Trimming pared 2 bases from V and 6 bases from J, leaving 15 bases between. Germline lookup yields CDR1 SEHNR and CDR2 FQNEAQ (reference sequence). CDR3 bases: TGTGCCAGCAGCTTATACGGGGGCGCGTCGGATACGCAGTATTTT. The encoded protein is CASSLYGGASDTQYF.

This chain links TRBV19 with TRBJ2-1, with TRBD2 identical over 12 bases. J gave up 8 bases and V 4 bases, and 12 bases lay outside the gene matches. The V gene's germline CDR1 is LNHDA and CDR2 SQIVND (reference sequence). This CDR3 has 17 residues. CDR3 bases: TGTGCCAGTAGTACCCGACTAGCGGGAGCCAATTTGGATGAGCAGTTCTTC. This codes for CASSTRLAGANLDEQFF.

This chain connects TRBV19 to TRBJ2-1, with 8 bases fitting TRBD2. Germline V gene sequence: CDR1 LNHDA, CDR2 SQIVND (reference sequence). CDR3 length equals 16 residues. The trim removed 7 bases at V and 8 bases at J, leaving 16 bases unmatched. The CDR3 loop reads CASTLSPGLGFDEQFF. The CDR3 DNA reads TGTGCCAGTACCTTGTCGCCGGGACTAGGGTTCGATGAGCAGTTCTTC.

This clonotype was detected ten times or more. J is TRBJ2-7 and V is TRBV7-2; 10 positions agree with TRBD1. Germline V gives CDR1 SGHTA, CDR2 FQGNSA. This CDR3 contains 16 residues. Losses at the gene ends were 3 bases for V and 3 bases for J; bases not matched to a gene: 8. The CDR3 region is CASSFNPGTGDYEQYF. CDR3 DNA: TGTGCCAGCAGCTTTAACCCCGGGACAGGGGACTACGAGCAGTACTTC.

The chain uses TRBV12-3 or TRBV12-4 and TRBJ2-1, with D hard to call. Deletions cut 3 bases from V and 6 bases from J, with 9 bases between. CDR3 length: 13 residues. The CDR3 spells CASSLSAVNEQFF. CDR3 bases: TGTGCCAGCAGTTTGAGCGCCGTCAATGAGCAGTTCTTC.

The chain couples TRBV28 to TRBJ2-5; D ambiguous. Per the germline V gene, CDR1 is MDHEN and CDR2 is SYDVKM. V lost 6 bases, J lost 1 base, and 9 bases lay in between. This CDR3 is 13 amino acids long. For the CDR3, the DNA is TGTGCCAGCAGGCCGGGCGTCCAAGAGACCCAGTACTTC. It codes for CASRPGVQETQYF.

This clonotype came up a few times. The V gene is TRBV7-8, the J gene TRBJ2-7; D is uncertain. The CDR3 loop spans 13 amino acids. V was pared by 3 bases and J by 3 bases, with 9 bases between. From germline, CDR1 is SGHVS and CDR2 FQNEAQ. CDR3 in DNA: TGTGCCAGCAGCTTTTCTGGGAACTACGAGCAGTACTTC. This translates into CASSFSGNYEQYF.

This chain uses TRBV6-1 with TRBJ2-5; TRBD2 matches at 8 bases. Germline assignment: CDR1 MNHNS and CDR2 SASEGT. The CDR3 length is 13 residues. V shed 6 bases, J shed 0 bases, and the junction held 0 bases outside the gene matches. DNA of the CDR3: TGTGCCAGCAGAGCGGGAGACCAAGAGACCCAGTACTTC. Protein product: CASRAGDQETQYF.

The chain has TRBV4-1 and TRBJ2-3, with 10 bases aligning to TRBD2. Looked up from germline, CDR1 is MGHRA and CDR2 is YSYEKL. Unmatched junction bases numbered 6, after V lost 0 bases and J lost 0 bases. This CDR3 is built from 18 residues. The DNA for the CDR3 is TGCGCCAGCAGCCAAGATGGGAGCGGGAGGGTTAGCACAGATACGCAGTATTTT. It translates to CASSQDGSGRVSTDTQYF.

The chain carries TRBV2 and TRBJ1-4; D is unresolved. The CDR3 runs to 15 residues. V lost 7 bases and J 6 bases, leaving 18 bases between the germline ends. Germline loops: CDR1 SNHLY, CDR2 FYNNEI. In DNA, the CDR3 is TGTGCCAGCAACCCCGGTGAGGGTATCTATGAAAAACTGTTTTTT. As protein: CASNPGEGIYEKLFF.

The chain has TRBV7-4 and TRBJ2-3; D is uncertain. The V and J ends lost 5 bases and 0 bases respectively, with 12 bases between them. Germline CDR1 reads SGHVT; CDR2 reads SQSDAQ. CDR3 size: 15 residues. CDR3 amino acids: CASSQTPGSTDTQYF. CDR3 nucleotides: TGTGCCAGCAGCCAGACCCCAGGAAGCACAGATACGCAGTATTTT.

This clonotype was seen more than once but under ten times. At one boundary the junction diverges from the germline segment, which might be a read error. The chain carries TRBV7-2 and TRBJ2-1, with 10 bases that match TRBD2. The CDR3 is 15 amino acids. From germline, CDR1 is SGHTA and CDR2 FQGNSA. The CDR3 here is CASSLAGEVYNEQFF. DNA of the CDR3: TGTGCCAGCAGCCTAGCGGGGGAGGTTTACAATGAGCAGTTCTTC.

The chain links TRBV7-9 to TRBJ1-4; D gene uncertain. V was clipped by 5 bases and J by 6 bases, with 10 bases between them. Germline V gene lookup returns CDR1 SEHNR and CDR2 FQNEAQ (reference sequence). This CDR3 is built from 13 residues. The CDR3 nucleotides are TGTGCCAGCAGCCTCAATCAGGATGAAAAACTGTTTTTT. It encodes CASSLNQDEKLFF.

Here the CDR3 DNA reads TGCAGTGCTTATTACAGGGCAGGGGGGGGCTACACCTTC. It is translated as CSAYYRAGGGYTF. The gene calls are TRBV20-1 and TRBJ1-2; TRBD1 matches 7 bases. Germline V lookup: CDR1 DFQATT, CDR2 SNEGSKA (reference sequence). This CDR3 spans 13 amino acids. V lost 5 bases to trimming and J lost 8 bases; unmatched junction nucleotides: 11.

This clonotype was picked up a small number of times. This chain joins TRBV11-3 and TRBJ2-5; no reliable D call. V dropped 6 bases and J dropped 2 bases, with 16 bases sitting between them. The CDR3 length is 15 residues. Per the germline V gene, CDR1 is SGHNT and CDR2 is YENEEA. CDR3 sequence: CASRPTVGRQETQYF. CDR3 nucleotides: TGTGCCAGCAGACCTACGGTGGGCAGACAAGAGACCCAGTACTTC.

This clonotype appeared a single time. The V call is TRBV27, the J call TRBJ1-1; D is unclear. This CDR3 is 14 amino acids long. CDR1 MNHEY and CDR2 SMNVEV come from the germline V gene (reference sequence). V gave up 2 bases and J gave up 4 bases, with 11 bases separating them. This CDR3 reads CASSLLRPGTEAFF. DNA of the CDR3: TGTGCCAGCAGTTTACTCAGGCCGGGCACTGAAGCTTTCTTT.

This clonotype was seen more than once but under ten times. The chain is built from TRBV20-1 and TRBJ2-7; D call uncertain. V lost 0 bases and J 2 bases, leaving 8 bases between the germline ends. The CDR3 loop spans 13 amino acids. CDR1 is DFQATT, CDR2 SNEGSKA, per germline (reference sequence). As DNA, the CDR3 is TGCAGTGCTAGAGACCCCCAAACCTACGAGCAGTACTTC. Encoded protein: CSARDPQTYEQYF.

V and J are TRBV19 and TRBJ1-1; D is ambiguous. This CDR3 has 14 amino acids. Germline V gene lookup returns CDR1 LNHDA and CDR2 SQIVND (reference sequence). V gave up 2 bases and J gave up 8 bases, with 15 bases separating them. CDR3 loop: CASSISFSAGEAFF. The CDR3, as DNA: TGTGCCAGTAGTATATCGTTTTCGGCAGGAGAAGCTTTCTTT.

In this sample, this clonotype turned up a few times. The chain recombines TRBV7-8 with TRBJ1-2; no clear D. In germline, CDR1 is SGHVS, CDR2 FQNEAQ. The CDR3 sequence is 14 residues long. The ends were cut back, 5 bases at V and 4 bases at J, with 14 bases in the middle. The CDR3 DNA is TGTGCCAGCAGCCCCCTCCGGGTCCCCTATGGCTACACCTTC. Protein: CASSPLRVPYGYTF. Using reference TRBV7-8 and TRBJ1-2 for the parts outside the CDR3, the full variable domain is GAGVSQSPRYKVAKRGQDVALRCDPISGHVSLFWYQQALGQGPEFLTYFQNEAQLDKSGLPSDRFFAERPEGSVSTLKIQRTQQEDSAVYLCASSPLRVPYGYTFGSGTRLTVV.

This sequence joins TRBV27 and TRBJ2-7; the D gene is possibly TRBD1 (6 bases). V lost 6 bases and J 3 bases, leaving 15 bases between the germline ends. The CDR3 has 14 residues. Germline CDR1 is MNHEY and CDR2 is SMNVEV (reference sequence). Written as DNA, the CDR3 is TGTGCCAGCAGCCTAACCGGGACATACTACGAGCAGTACTTC. This encodes CASSLTGTYYEQYF.

The rearrangement links TRBV7-9 to TRBJ1-1; no definite D call. The CDR3 sequence is 12 residues long. Trimming pared 10 bases from V and 4 bases from J, leaving 13 bases between. From germline, CDR1 is SEHNR and CDR2 FQNEAQ (reference sequence). CDR3 in amino acids: CATLLGSTEAFF. CDR3 bases: TGTGCCACCTTGCTGGGGAGCACTGAAGCTTTCTTT. The whole variable domain, remainder taken from reference TRBV7-9 and TRBJ1-1, is DTGVSQNPRHKITKRGQNVTFRCDPISEHNRLYWYRQTLGQGPEFLTYFQNEAQLEKSRLLSDRFSAERPKGSFSTLEIQRTEQGDSAMYLCATLLGSTEAFFGQGTRLTVV.